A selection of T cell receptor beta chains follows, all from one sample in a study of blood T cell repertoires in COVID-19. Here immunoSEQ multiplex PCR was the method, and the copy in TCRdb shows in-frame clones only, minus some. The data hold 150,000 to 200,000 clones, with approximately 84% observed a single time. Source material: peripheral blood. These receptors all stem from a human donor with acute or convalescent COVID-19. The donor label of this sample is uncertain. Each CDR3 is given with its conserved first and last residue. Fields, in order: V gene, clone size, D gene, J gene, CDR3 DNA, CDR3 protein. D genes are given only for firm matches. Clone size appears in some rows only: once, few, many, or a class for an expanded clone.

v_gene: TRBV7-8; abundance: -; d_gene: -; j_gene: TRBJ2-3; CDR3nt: TGTGCCAGCAGCTTAAAGCGACCCTCTTACACAGATACGCAGTATTTT; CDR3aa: CASSLKRPSYTDTQYF
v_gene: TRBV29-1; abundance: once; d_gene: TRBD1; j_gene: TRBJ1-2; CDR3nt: TGCAGCGTTGGAGACAGGGGCTCATATGGCTACACCTTC; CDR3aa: CSVGDRGSYGYTF
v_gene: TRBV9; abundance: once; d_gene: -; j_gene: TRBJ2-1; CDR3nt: TGTGCCAGCAGCGTAGACGCCTCCCGGGAGCAGTTCTTC; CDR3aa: CASSVDASREQFF
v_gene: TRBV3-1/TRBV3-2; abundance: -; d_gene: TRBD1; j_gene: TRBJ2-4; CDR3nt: TGTGCCAGCAGCCACTCCGGGACAGGAAAAAACATTCAGTACTTC; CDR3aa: CASSHSGTGKNIQYF
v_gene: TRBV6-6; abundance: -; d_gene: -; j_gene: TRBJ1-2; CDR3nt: TGTGCCAGCAACTGGGGGGATGGCTACACCTTC; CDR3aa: CASNWGDGYTF
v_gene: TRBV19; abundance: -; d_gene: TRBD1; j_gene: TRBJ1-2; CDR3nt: TGTGCCAGTACTGCCGGGACAGGGCCTAACTATGGCTACACCTTC; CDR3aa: CASTAGTGPNYGYTF
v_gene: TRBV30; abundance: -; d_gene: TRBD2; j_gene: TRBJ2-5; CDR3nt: TGTGCCTGGAGTCCCCTCTGGACTAGCGGGGGCTCACGACAAGAGACCCAGTACTTC; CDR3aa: CAWSPLWTSGGSRQETQYF
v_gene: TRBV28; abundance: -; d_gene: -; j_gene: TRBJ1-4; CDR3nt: TGTGCCAGCAGTTTAGGGCGGGTTGAAAAACTGTTTTTT; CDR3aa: CASSLGRVEKLFF
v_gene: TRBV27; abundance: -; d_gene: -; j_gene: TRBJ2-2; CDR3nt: TGTGCCAGCAGTCCCAGTTCGGGGGAGCTGTTTTTT; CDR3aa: CASSPSSGELFF
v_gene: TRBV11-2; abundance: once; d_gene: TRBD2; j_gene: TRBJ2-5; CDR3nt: TGTGCCAGCAGAACCTATGTAGCGGCTAGCGGGGGGCGAAGAGAGACCCAGTACTTC; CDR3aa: CASRTYVAASGGRRETQYF
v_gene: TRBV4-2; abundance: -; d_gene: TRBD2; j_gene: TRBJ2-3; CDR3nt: TGTGCCAGCAGCCAAGATCCCACTAGCGGGATTAGCACAGATACGCAGTATTTT; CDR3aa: CASSQDPTSGISTDTQYF
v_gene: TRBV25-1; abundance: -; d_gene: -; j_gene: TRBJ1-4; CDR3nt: TGTGCCAGCAGTCTGGGGAGGAGGGCTAATGAAAAACTGTTTTTT; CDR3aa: CASSLGRRANEKLFF
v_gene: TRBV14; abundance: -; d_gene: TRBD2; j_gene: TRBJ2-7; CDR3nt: TGTGCCAGTCGGACTAGCGGGAGAGGAAACGAGCAGTACTTC; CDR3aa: CASRTSGRGNEQYF
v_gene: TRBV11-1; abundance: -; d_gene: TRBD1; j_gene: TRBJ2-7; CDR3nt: TGTGCCAGCAGCTTAGGGACAGGGGGACGCGACGAGCAGTACTTC; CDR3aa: CASSLGTGGRDEQYF
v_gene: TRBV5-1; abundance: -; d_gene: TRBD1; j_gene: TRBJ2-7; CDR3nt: TGCGCCAGCGCCGAAGGGGGACAGGCGGGCAGGGCGCAGTACTTC; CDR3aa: CASAEGGQAGRAQYF
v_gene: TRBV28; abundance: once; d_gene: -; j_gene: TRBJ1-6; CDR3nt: TGTGCCAGCACCAGTTCCGCTCCTTCACCCCTCCACTTT; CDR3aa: CASTSSAPSPLHF
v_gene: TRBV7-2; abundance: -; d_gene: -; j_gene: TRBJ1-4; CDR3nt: TGTGCCAGCAGCTTAGTGAGTTATGAAAAACTGTTTTTT; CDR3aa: CASSLVSYEKLFF
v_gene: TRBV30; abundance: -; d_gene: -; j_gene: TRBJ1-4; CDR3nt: TGTGCCTGGAGTGTTGGAGGGAGTAATGAAAAACTGTTTTTT; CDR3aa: CAWSVGGSNEKLFF
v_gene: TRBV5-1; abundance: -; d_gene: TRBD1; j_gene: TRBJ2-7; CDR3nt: TGCGCCAGCAGCTTTGTCCCAGGGGGCTACGAGCAGTACTTC; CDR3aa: CASSFVPGGYEQYF
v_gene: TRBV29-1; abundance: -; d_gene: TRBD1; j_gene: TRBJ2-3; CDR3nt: TGCAGCTTATCGACAGGGGTCGAAGATACGCAGTATTTT; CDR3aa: CSLSTGVEDTQYF
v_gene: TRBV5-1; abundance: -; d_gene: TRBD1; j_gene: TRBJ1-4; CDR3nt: TGCGCCAGCAGCTCGGGACAGAATAATGAAAAACTGTTTTTT; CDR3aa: CASSSGQNNEKLFF
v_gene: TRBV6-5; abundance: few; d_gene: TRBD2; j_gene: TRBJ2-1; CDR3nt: TGTGCCAGCAGCGGGGGGACTAGCGGGAGCGATGAGCAGTTCTTC; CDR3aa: CASSGGTSGSDEQFF
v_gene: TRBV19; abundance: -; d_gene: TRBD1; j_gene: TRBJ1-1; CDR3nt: TGTGCCAGTAGTCCCCGGACAGGACCAGCTTTCTTT; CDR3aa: CASSPRTGPAFF
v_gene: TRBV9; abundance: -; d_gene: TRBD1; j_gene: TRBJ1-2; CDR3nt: TGTGCCAGCAGCACCTCCTCGGGACAGTCGGGAGGCTACACCTTC; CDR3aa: CASSTSSGQSGGYTF